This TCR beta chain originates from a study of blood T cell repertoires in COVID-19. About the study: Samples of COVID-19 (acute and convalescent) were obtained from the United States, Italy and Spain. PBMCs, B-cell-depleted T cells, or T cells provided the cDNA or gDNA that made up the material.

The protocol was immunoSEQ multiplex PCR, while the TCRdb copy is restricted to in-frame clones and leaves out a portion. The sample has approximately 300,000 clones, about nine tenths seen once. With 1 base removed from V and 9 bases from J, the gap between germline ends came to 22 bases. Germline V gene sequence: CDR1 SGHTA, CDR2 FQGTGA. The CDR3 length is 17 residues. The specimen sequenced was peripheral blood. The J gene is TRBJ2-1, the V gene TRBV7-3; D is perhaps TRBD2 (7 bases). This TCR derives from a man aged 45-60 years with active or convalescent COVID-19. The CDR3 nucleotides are TGTGCCAGCAGCTTAATGGGGAGGGGGACTGGGGTTGCTGAGCAGTTCTTC. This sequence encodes CASSLMGRGTGVAEQFF.